This TCR beta chain comes out of a study of blood T cell repertoires in COVID-19. As originally analysed: For nucleated cells, counts were estimated from reference gene primer amplification. This table comes from immunoSEQ multiplex PCR, and its TCRdb copy is limited to in-frame clones, with some not included. For V, J and clone size, that table is used; D and trimming come from the DNA. The sample holds some 100,000 clones, 88% seen once. V was cut by 6 bases and J by 0 bases, with 9 bases left in between. The CDR3 covers 14 residues. Germline V gives CDR1 SNHLY, CDR2 FYNNEI. This clonotype was obtained from a human donor in a cohort sampled during active COVID-19. Material: peripheral blood. V gene TRBV2 combines with J gene TRBJ1-3; D is possibly TRBD1 (5 bases). CDR3 sequence reads: CASRGPGSGNTIYF. The CDR3 DNA reads TGTGCCAGCAGGGGGCCGGGCTCTGGAAACACCATATATTTT.